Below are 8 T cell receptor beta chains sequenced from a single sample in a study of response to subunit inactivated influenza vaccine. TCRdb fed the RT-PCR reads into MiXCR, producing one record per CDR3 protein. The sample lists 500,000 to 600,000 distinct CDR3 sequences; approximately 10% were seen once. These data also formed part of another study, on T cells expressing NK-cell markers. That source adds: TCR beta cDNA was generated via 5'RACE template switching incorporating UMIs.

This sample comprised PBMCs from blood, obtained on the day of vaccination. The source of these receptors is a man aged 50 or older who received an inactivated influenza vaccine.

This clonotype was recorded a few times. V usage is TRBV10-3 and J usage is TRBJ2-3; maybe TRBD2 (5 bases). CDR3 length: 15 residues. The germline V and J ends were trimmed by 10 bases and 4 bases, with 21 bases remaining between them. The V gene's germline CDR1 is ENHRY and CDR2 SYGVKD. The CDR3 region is CATMNEGVIADTQYF. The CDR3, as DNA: TGTGCCACTATGAATGAGGGAGTTATTGCAGATACGCAGTATTTT.

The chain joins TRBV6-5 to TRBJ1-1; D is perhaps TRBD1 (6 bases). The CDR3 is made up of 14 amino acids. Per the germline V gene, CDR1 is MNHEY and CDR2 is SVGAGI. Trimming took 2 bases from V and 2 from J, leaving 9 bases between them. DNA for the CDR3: TGTGCCAGCAGTTACGACAGGTTTAACACTGAAGCTTTCTTT. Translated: CASSYDRFNTEAFF.

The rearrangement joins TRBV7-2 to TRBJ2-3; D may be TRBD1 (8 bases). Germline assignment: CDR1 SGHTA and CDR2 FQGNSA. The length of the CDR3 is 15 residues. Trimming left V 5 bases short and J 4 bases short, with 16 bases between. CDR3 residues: CASSKPQGGPDTQYF. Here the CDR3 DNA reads TGTGCCAGCAGCAAACCACAGGGGGGGCCAGATACGCAGTATTTT.

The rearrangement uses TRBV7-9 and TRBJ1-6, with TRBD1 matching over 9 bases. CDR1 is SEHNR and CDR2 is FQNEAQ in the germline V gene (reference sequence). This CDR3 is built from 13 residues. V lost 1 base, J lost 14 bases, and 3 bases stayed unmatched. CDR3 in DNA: TGTGCCAGCAGCTTAGACAGGGGGCAGGCCCTCCACTTT. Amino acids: CASSLDRGQALHF.

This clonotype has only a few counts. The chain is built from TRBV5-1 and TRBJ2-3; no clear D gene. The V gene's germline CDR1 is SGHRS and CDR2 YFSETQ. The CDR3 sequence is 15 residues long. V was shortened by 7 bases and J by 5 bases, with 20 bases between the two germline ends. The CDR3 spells CASAYSAHNVDTQYF. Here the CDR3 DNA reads TGCGCCAGCGCGTACTCGGCCCACAATGTAGATACGCAGTATTTT.

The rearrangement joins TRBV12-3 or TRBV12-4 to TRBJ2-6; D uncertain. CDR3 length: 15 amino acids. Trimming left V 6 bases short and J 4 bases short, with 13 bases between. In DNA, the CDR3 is TGTGCCAGCAGCCTAAGTCCAGGAGGGGCCAACGTCCTGACTTTC. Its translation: CASSLSPGGANVLTF.

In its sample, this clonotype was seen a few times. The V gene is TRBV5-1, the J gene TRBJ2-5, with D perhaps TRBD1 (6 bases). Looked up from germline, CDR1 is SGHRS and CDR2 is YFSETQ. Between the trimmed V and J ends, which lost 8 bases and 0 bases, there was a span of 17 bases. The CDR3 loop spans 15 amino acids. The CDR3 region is CASGLGQLYQETQYF. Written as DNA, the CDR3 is TGCGCCAGTGGTTTAGGACAGCTGTACCAAGAGACCCAGTACTTC.

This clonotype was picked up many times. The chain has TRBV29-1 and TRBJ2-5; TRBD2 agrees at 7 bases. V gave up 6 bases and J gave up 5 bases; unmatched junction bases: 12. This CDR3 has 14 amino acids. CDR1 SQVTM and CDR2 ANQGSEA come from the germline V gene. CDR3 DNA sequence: TGCAGCGTCCGTATCGGCACCGGGGGGGAGACCCAGTACTTC. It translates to CSVRIGTGGETQYF.